This T cell receptor (beta chain) was obtained from a study of type 1 regulatory T cells. Overall study context: T-allo10 is a Tr1-enriched, alloantigen-specific CD4 T cell product made in vitro.

Germline lookup yields CDR1 LNHNV and CDR2 YYDKDF (reference sequence). This CDR3 is built from 15 residues. Trimming took 0 bases from V and 2 from J, leaving 11 bases between them. TCRdb reanalysed the reads using MiXCR and keeps one entry per CDR3 protein. The table lists 80,000 to 100,000 distinct CDR3 sequences, around a third of them singletons. The receptor comes from a human donor in good health. The sample was CD4+ T cells, either the whole sample or a sorted fraction (not recorded which). This rearrangement joins TRBV15 to TRBJ2-7; D ambiguous. The CDR3, as DNA: TGTGCCACCAGCAGAGATAGGGCCTATGCCTACGAGCAGTACTTC. Its protein product is CATSRDRAYAYEQYF. Complete variable domain (other parts from reference TRBV15 and TRBJ2-7): DAMVIQNPRYQVTQFGKPVTLSCSQTLNHNVMYWYQQKSSQAPKLLFHYYDKDFNNEADTPDNFQSRRPNTSFCFLDIRSPGLGDTAMYLCATSRDRAYAYEQYFGPGTRLTVT.